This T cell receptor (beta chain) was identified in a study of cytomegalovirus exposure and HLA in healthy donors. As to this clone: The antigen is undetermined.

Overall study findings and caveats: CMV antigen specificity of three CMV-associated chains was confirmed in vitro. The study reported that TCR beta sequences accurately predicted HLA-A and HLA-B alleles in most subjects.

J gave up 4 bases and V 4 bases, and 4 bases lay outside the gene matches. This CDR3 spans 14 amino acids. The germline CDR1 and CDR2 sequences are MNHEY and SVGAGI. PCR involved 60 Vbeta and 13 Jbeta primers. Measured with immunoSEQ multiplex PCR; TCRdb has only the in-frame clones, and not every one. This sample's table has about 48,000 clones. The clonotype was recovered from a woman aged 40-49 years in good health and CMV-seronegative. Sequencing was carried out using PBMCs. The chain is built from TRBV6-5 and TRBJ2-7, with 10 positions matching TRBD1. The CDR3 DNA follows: TGTGCCAGCAGTTCCGGGACAGGGGTTTACGAGCAGTACTTC. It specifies CASSSGTGVYEQYF.